This T cell receptor beta chain came from a study of blood T cell repertoires in COVID-19. As for the study in general: From T cells, B-cell-depleted T cells, or PBMCs came the material, which was cDNA or gDNA.

CDR3 length equals 16 residues. The V end lost 4 bases, the J end lost 6 bases, and 16 bases lay between the germline ends. Germline assignment: CDR1 MNHNS and CDR2 SASEGT. TCRdb keeps only in-frame clones here, not all; method: immunoSEQ multiplex PCR. The repertoire has 250,000 or so clones, around 87% of them found once; the top ten carry more than 6.5%. The chain combines TRBV6-1 with TRBJ1-6; D possibly corresponds to TRBD1 (6 bases). This TCR was sampled from a woman aged 65 to 85 with active or convalescent COVID-19. The sequenced sample consisted of peripheral blood. In nucleotides, the CDR3 is TGTGCCAGCAGTGCTTACAGGGAGTCCCTTAATTCACCCCTCCACTTT. It translates to CASSAYRESLNSPLHF.